This T cell receptor beta chain was recovered during a study of human T cells and chemical hapten exposure. The CDR3 is 15 residues long. V lost 4 bases and J lost 9; bases outside the gene matches: 9. Germline V gives CDR1 SGHRS, CDR2 YFSETQ. General study points: There were significantly more large CDR3 similarity clusters among expanded TCRs than among controls.

TCRdb processed the RACE reads anew with MiXCR; each CDR3 protein has one entry. The data contain more than 80,000 distinct CDR3 sequences, 11% of them singletons. Noted time point: patch test 3, about 24 weeks after DPC sensitization. Documented treatment: therapeutic diphenylcyclopropenone sensitization with weekly scalp DPC. This clonotype was seen many times. What it recognizes is unknown. The specimen comprised whole blood, sampled in connection with sensitization to the hapten diphenylcyclopropenone (DPC). The TCR sequence derives from a woman between 45 and 60 years old with alopecia areata. Some clones in this sample may be carry-over from other donors' samples. V and J are TRBV5-1 and TRBJ2-1, with 11 bases aligning to TRBD2. The CDR3 reads CASSTLPGLAAEQFF. The CDR3 nucleotides are TGCGCCAGCAGCACTCTCCCGGGACTAGCGGCTGAGCAGTTCTTC.